Listed below are T cell receptor beta chains from one sample, sequenced in a study of shared clonotypes between healthy human individuals. Clones were sequenced by immunoSEQ multiplex PCR, and TCRdb holds only the in-frame ones, with some missing. Counted here are about 1 million clones, 60% to 80% occurring once; the ten biggest clones make up around 1.4%. Material for sequencing was memory CD4+ T cells sorted from blood. Source of these receptors: a man aged 18 to 29 in good health. CDR3s include the opening cysteine and the closing phenylalanine or tryptophan. A D gene is named only where the DNA matches it firmly. Size values are once, few and many counts, or a class for expanded clones, and some rows have none.

size	J	D	V	DNA	CDR3
many	TRBJ2-1	TRBD1	TRBV10-1	TGCGCCAGCAGTGATCTGGGACAGGGTTCCAATGAGCAGTTCTTC	CASSDLGQGSNEQFF
once	TRBJ2-2	NA	TRBV14	TGTGCCAGCAGCCAAGACGGACTCAACACCGGGGAGCTGTTTTTT	CASSQDGLNTGELFF
NA	TRBJ1-2	NA	TRBV29-1	TGCAGCGCCGCTGACGCGGGACCCTATGGCTACACCTTC	CSAADAGPYGYTF
once	TRBJ2-1	NA	TRBV30	TGTGCCTGGAGTGTAATGAATGAGCAGTTCTTC	CAWSVMNEQFF
NA	TRBJ1-5	TRBD1	TRBV9	TGTGCCAGCAGCGCCACAGGGGGCGAGCAGCCCCAGCATTTT	CASSATGGEQPQHF
NA	TRBJ2-7	NA	TRBV2	TGTGCCAGCAGGTTACCTGGAACCTACGAGCAGTACTTC	CASRLPGTYEQYF
NA	TRBJ1-3	NA	TRBV18	TGTGCCAGCTCACCCCCAGCGGGGGGGGGCTCTGGAAACACCATATATTTT	CASSPPAGGGSGNTIYF
NA	TRBJ2-3	NA	TRBV7-9	TGTGCCAGCAGCTCACAAGCGGGACACACAGATACGCAGTATTTT	CASSSQAGHTDTQYF
few	TRBJ1-4	TRBD1	TRBV5-4	TGTGCCAGCAGCCTGTACAGGGGGCCTAATGAAAAACTGTTTTTT	CASSLYRGPNEKLFF
NA	TRBJ2-7	TRBD1	TRBV9	TGTGCCAGCAGCGTAGGCAGGGGGCCTAACGAGCAGTACTTC	CASSVGRGPNEQYF
NA	TRBJ2-1	NA	TRBV5-1	TGCGCCAGCAGCCCCACGAAGAGCTCCTACAATGAGCAGTTCTTC	CASSPTKSSYNEQFF
NA	TRBJ1-4	TRBD1	TRBV2	TGTGCCAGCAGAAGGACAGGTATTAATGAAAAACTGTTTTTT	CASRRTGINEKLFF
NA	TRBJ1-6	NA	TRBV7-3	TGTGCCAGCAGCCGGGACAACTCCTATAATTCACCCCTCCACTTT	CASSRDNSYNSPLHF
NA	TRBJ2-3	TRBD1	TRBV5-1	TGCGCCAGCAGCTTGGACAGGGGGCCCACAGATACGCAGTATTTT	CASSLDRGPTDTQYF
NA	TRBJ2-1	NA	TRBV11-1	TGTGCCAGCAGCCCAGACAGAGGGGGACAGTTCTTC	CASSPDRGGQFF
NA	TRBJ2-7	TRBD1	TRBV4-3	TGCGCCAGCAGCCAAGATGGACAGGGACCCGTCTACGAGCAGTACTTC	CASSQDGQGPVYEQYF
NA	TRBJ1-2	NA	TRBV5-8	TGTGCCAGCAGCCCGGACGGCCTACGTCTCTATGGCTACACCTTC	CASSPDGLRLYGYTF
NA	TRBJ2-1	NA	TRBV7-8	TGTGCCAGCAGCTTAGGCAGAACCATCGATGAGCAGTTCTTC	CASSLGRTIDEQFF
NA	TRBJ1-6	TRBD1	TRBV5-6	TGTGCCAGCAGCGAGACAGGGGAAACCTATAATTCACCCCTCCACTTT	CASSETGETYNSPLHF
NA	TRBJ2-1	TRBD2	TRBV7-2	TGTGCCAGCAGCTTATCAGCGGGGGGGCTCAATGAGCAGTTCTTC	CASSLSAGGLNEQFF
few	TRBJ1-5	NA	TRBV5-4	TGTGCCAGCAGCTTGGGGGGGGATCAGCCCCAGCATTTT	CASSLGGDQPQHF
once	TRBJ1-1	NA	TRBV4-3	TGCGCCAGCAGCCAATCTCGCGGAGGGGGAGTTTTCTTT	CASSQSRGGGVFF